This TCR beta chain was profiled in a study of graft-versus-host responses after intestinal transplantation. The data were produced by immunoSEQ multiplex PCR, yet TCRdb's version contains in-frame clones alone and is incomplete. Of about 50,000 clones in the sample, about nine tenths were seen once. The CDR3 spans 15 residues. Looked up from germline, CDR1 is SGHKS and CDR2 is YYEKEE (reference sequence). After removal of 1 base from V and 2 bases from J, the junction contained 5 bases not matched to a gene. Study-level results: Detected in recipient marrow were GvH clones, some of which were first observed in ileum or blood. Early after transplant, HvG declines were associated with peak levels of circulating GvH clones.

Turning to this clone: Its specificity is not known.

The sequences come from unstimulated CD4+ T cells sorted from spleen or lymph node cells, collected before transplant. This receptor was obtained from a human donor who was the organ donor for an intestinal transplant. V is TRBV5-5 and J is TRBJ1-1; TRBD1 matches at 7 bases. The CDR3 DNA sequence: TGTGCCAGCAGCTTGATAGGGGGCCGAAACACTGAAGCTTTCTTT. It codes for CASSLIGGRNTEAFF.